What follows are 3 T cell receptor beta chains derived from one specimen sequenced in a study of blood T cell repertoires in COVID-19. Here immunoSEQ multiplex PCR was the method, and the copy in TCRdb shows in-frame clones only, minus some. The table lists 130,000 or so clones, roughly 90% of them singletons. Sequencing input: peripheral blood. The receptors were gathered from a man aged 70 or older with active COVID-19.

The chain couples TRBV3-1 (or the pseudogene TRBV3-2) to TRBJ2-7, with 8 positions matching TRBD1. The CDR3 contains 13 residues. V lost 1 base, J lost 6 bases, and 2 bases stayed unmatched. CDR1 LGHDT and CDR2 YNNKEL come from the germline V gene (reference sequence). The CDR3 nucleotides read TGTGCCAGCAGCCAAGGGACAGGGAGCGAGCAGTACTTC. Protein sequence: CASSQGTGSEQYF.

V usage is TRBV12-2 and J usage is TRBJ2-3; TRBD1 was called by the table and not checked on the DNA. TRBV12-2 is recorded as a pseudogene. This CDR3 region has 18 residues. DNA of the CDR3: TGTGCAAGTCGCTTATGCCCCGGGACAGGGGACTACACAGATACGCAGTATTTT. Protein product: CASRLCPGTGDYTDTQYF.

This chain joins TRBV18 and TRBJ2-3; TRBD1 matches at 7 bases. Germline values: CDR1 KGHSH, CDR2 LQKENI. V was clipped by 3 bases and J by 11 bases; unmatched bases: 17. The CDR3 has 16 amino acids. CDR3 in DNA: TGTGCCAGCTCACCGTCGACCTTATCAGGGGGAAAGGGGCAGTATTTT. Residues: CASSPSTLSGGKGQYF.